These T cell receptor beta chains were read from a single sample in a study of molecular identifiers for immune sequencing clone quantification. TCRdb re-called the PCR reads through MiXCR, storing one row per CDR3 protein. The repertoire holds about 500,000 distinct CDR3 sequences, with 20% to 25% as singletons. Sequences were obtained from naive CD8+ T cells from blood, with Jurkat cell RNA spiked in. All receptors come from a human donor in good health. Some libraries in this study had Jurkat cell RNA spiked in. Each CDR3 is given without its conserved first and last residue. The order of the fields is CDR3 protein, V gene, J gene.

CDR3 protein: ASSFAINTEAF; V gene: TRBV28; J gene: TRBJ1-1
CDR3 protein: ATSRGLAVTDTRY; V gene: TRBV15; J gene: TRBJ2-3
CDR3 protein: ACSVGGASNQPQH; V gene: TRBV9; J gene: TRBJ1-5
CDR3 protein: ASSLSAALAGEVSDTQY; V gene: TRBV11-2; J gene: TRBJ2-3
CDR3 protein: ASSYEKNTGSYEQY; V gene: TRBV6-5; J gene: TRBJ2-7
CDR3 protein: ASTLRDRFGTGELF; V gene: TRBV7-6; J gene: TRBJ2-2
CDR3 protein: ASSFGVLQETQY; V gene: TRBV7-9; J gene: TRBJ2-5
CDR3 protein: SVEQGRRTYNEQF; V gene: TRBV29-1; J gene: TRBJ2-1
CDR3 protein: ASSYGDNEQF; V gene: TRBV6-2/TRBV6-3; J gene: TRBJ2-1
CDR3 protein: ASSFGREGRVGEQF; V gene: TRBV11-1; J gene: TRBJ2-1
CDR3 protein: SVIRTLGEQY; V gene: TRBV29-1; J gene: TRBJ2-7
CDR3 protein: ASSSLLGNTEAF; V gene: TRBV11-2; J gene: TRBJ1-1
CDR3 protein: ASSIAGHNTDTQY; V gene: TRBV19; J gene: TRBJ2-3
CDR3 protein: ATSERPQIAGGYTDTQY; V gene: TRBV24-1; J gene: TRBJ2-3
CDR3 protein: ASNTLAGDTDTQY; V gene: TRBV2; J gene: TRBJ2-3
CDR3 protein: ASSLGRATDTQY; V gene: TRBV27; J gene: TRBJ2-3
CDR3 protein: ASSPITGREEETQY; V gene: TRBV6-5; J gene: TRBJ2-5
CDR3 protein: ASSFPLDTRSYNEQF; V gene: TRBV5-1; J gene: TRBJ2-1
CDR3 protein: ASSQEGSAGNGYT; V gene: TRBV3-1; J gene: TRBJ1-2
CDR3 protein: AWRSRGEGQPQH; V gene: TRBV30; J gene: TRBJ1-5
CDR3 protein: SARALWRQNTGELF; V gene: TRBV20-1; J gene: TRBJ2-2
CDR3 protein: ASSTEGVYEGETQY; V gene: TRBV9; J gene: TRBJ2-5
CDR3 protein: ASSLGNNMNTEAF; V gene: TRBV7-8; J gene: TRBJ1-1
CDR3 protein: ASSVAAAGEQY; V gene: TRBV9; J gene: TRBJ2-7
CDR3 protein: ASSLSGPGYEQY; V gene: TRBV27; J gene: TRBJ2-7
CDR3 protein: ASSPFGQRDTQY; V gene: TRBV18; J gene: TRBJ2-3
CDR3 protein: ASSLGRGPSYEQY; V gene: TRBV11-3; J gene: TRBJ2-7
CDR3 protein: ASREGRSTGELF; V gene: TRBV6-2/TRBV6-3; J gene: TRBJ2-2
CDR3 protein: ASTRVAEGSDTQY; V gene: TRBV28; J gene: TRBJ2-3
CDR3 protein: ASSLVGSSHTGELF; V gene: TRBV7-2; J gene: TRBJ2-2
CDR3 protein: ASSQGSGRASEQY; V gene: TRBV4-3; J gene: TRBJ2-7
CDR3 protein: ASSLLAGSDEAF; V gene: TRBV27; J gene: TRBJ1-1
CDR3 protein: ASRPTSGGMNTQY; V gene: TRBV2; J gene: TRBJ2-3
CDR3 protein: ATSSRQGDEQY; V gene: TRBV15; J gene: TRBJ2-7
CDR3 protein: ASSLVRAVGETQY; V gene: TRBV7-8; J gene: TRBJ2-5
CDR3 protein: ASSTYSNQPQH; V gene: TRBV27; J gene: TRBJ1-5